This is a list of T cell receptor beta chains from one sample in a study of long-term antiretroviral therapy in people with HIV. Only in-frame clones appear in the TCRdb table, and some are missing; sequencing was by immunoSEQ multiplex PCR. This table holds tens of thousands of clones, less than 98% found once. The material was unsorted PBMCs, obtained 6.9 years after starting antiretroviral therapy. Source of these receptors: a man in his thirties or forties with HIV. The CDR3 runs from the conserved cysteine through the conserved F or W. The D gene is left open where the match is weak. Size tells how often a clone was seen (once, few, many) or the class of an expanded clone, and some rows leave it out.

J: TRBJ2-2; size: -; D: -; V: TRBV7-2; DNA: TGTGCCAGCACCAAATGGGGGACCGGGGAGCTGTTTTTT; CDR3: CASTKWGTGELFF
J: TRBJ1-1; size: -; D: -; V: TRBV7-9; DNA: TGTGCCAGCAGCAGGGGCCGTGCGAACACTGAAGCTTTCTTT; CDR3: CASSRGRANTEAFF
J: TRBJ1-2; size: -; D: -; V: TRBV5-1; DNA: TGCGCCAGCAGCTTGGACGGTTTTCGGGGCTACACCTTC; CDR3: CASSLDGFRGYTF
J: TRBJ1-1; size: -; D: -; V: TRBV4-3; DNA: TGCGCCAGCAGCCGTAATCGTGGCCGGAACACTGAAGCTTTCTTT; CDR3: CASSRNRGRNTEAFF
J: TRBJ1-2; size: -; D: -; V: TRBV29-1; DNA: TGCAGCGTGAGCCGGGGGGCTAACTATGGCTACACCTTC; CDR3: CSVSRGANYGYTF
J: TRBJ1-2; size: -; D: TRBD1; V: TRBV19; DNA: TGTGCCAGTAGGCTAACCGGGACAGGGGATAGCTATGGCTACACCTTC; CDR3: CASRLTGTGDSYGYTF
J: TRBJ2-3; size: once; D: TRBD2; V: TRBV10-3; DNA: TGTGCCATCAATAGCGGGACTAGCACAGATACGCAGTATTTT; CDR3: CAINSGTSTDTQYF
J: TRBJ2-7; size: -; D: -; V: TRBV7-2; DNA: TGTGCCAGCAGCTCTCGACTATTTCGCTACGAGCAGTACTTC; CDR3: CASSSRLFRYEQYF
J: TRBJ2-2; size: -; D: TRBD1; V: TRBV6-1; DNA: TGTGCCAGCAGTGAAGCTTGGACAGGGCCCCACACCGGGGAGCTGTTTTTT; CDR3: CASSEAWTGPHTGELFF
J: TRBJ2-1; size: -; D: -; V: TRBV6-5; DNA: TGTGCCAGCAGACCCGCGGGGTACAATGAGCAGTTCTTC; CDR3: CASRPAGYNEQFF
J: TRBJ1-1; size: -; D: TRBD1; V: TRBV6-6; DNA: TGTGCCAGCAGCCCTTCACGCAGGGGGTCGGACACTGAAGCTTTCTTT; CDR3: CASSPSRRGSDTEAFF
J: TRBJ1-5; size: few; D: -; V: TRBV6-5; DNA: TGTGCCAGCAGCCGACTTGGGGGAAGCAATCAGCCCCAGCATTTT; CDR3: CASSRLGGSNQPQHF
J: TRBJ1-1; size: -; D: -; V: TRBV9; DNA: TGTGCCAGCAGCACCCAATCTACGGGTTGGACTGAAGCTTTCTTT; CDR3: CASSTQSTGWTEAFF
J: TRBJ2-2; size: once; D: TRBD2; V: TRBV5-6; DNA: TGTGCCAGCAGCTCCACTCTAGCGGTCGGGGAGCTGTTTTTT; CDR3: CASSSTLAVGELFF
J: TRBJ2-7; size: -; D: TRBD2; V: TRBV15; DNA: TGTGCCACCAGCCCTCTAGCGGGGTCCTACGAGCAGTACTTC; CDR3: CATSPLAGSYEQYF
J: TRBJ1-6; size: -; D: -; V: TRBV9; DNA: TGTGCCAGCAGCTCCGGGATAGAAAATTCACCCCTCCACTTT; CDR3: CASSSGIENSPLHF
J: TRBJ2-1; size: -; D: TRBD2; V: TRBV5-1; DNA: TGCGCCACCGGGCGGGGGGCAAGAGAGAACAATGAGCAGTTCTTC; CDR3: CATGRGARENNEQFF
J: TRBJ1-1; size: -; D: -; V: TRBV6-6; DNA: TGTGCCAGCAGAGGCGGTAACACTGAAGCTTTCTTT; CDR3: CASRGGNTEAFF
J: TRBJ2-1; size: -; D: TRBD2; V: TRBV5-6; DNA: TGTGCCAGCAGCGGGGGGACTAGCGGGGGGCCCAGCTCCTACAATGAGCAGTTCTTC; CDR3: CASSGGTSGGPSSYNEQFF
J: TRBJ1-5; size: -; D: -; V: TRBV4-3; DNA: TGCGCCAGCAGCCAAGATTGGCAGCAGCCCCAGCATTTT; CDR3: CASSQDWQQPQHF
J: TRBJ2-1; size: -; D: TRBD1; V: TRBV7-2; DNA: TGTGCCAGCAGCATCGGACAGGGGGCGCATTATGAGCAGTTCTTC; CDR3: CASSIGQGAHYEQFF
J: TRBJ2-3; size: -; D: -; V: TRBV9; DNA: TGTGCCAGCAGCGTAGTCGCGGTGGGGGACACAGATACGCAGTATTTT; CDR3: CASSVVAVGDTDTQYF
J: TRBJ2-7; size: -; D: -; V: TRBV9; DNA: TGTGCCAGCAGCGTAGGCCACACCGGCTACGAGCAGTACTTC; CDR3: CASSVGHTGYEQYF
J: TRBJ1-2; size: -; D: TRBD1; V: TRBV2; DNA: TGTGCCAGCGGCGCGGGAGGGGGCGTCTCTGGCTACACCTTC; CDR3: CASGAGGGVSGYTF
J: TRBJ2-3; size: -; D: -; V: TRBV10-3; DNA: TGTGCCATCAGTGACGGGGATCCCACAGATACGCAGTATTTT; CDR3: CAISDGDPTDTQYF
J: TRBJ2-5; size: -; D: TRBD2; V: TRBV19; DNA: TGTGCCAGTGGGACTACACAAGAGACCCAGTACTTC; CDR3: CASGTTQETQYF
J: TRBJ1-2; size: -; D: -; V: TRBV29-1; DNA: TGCAGCGTTGTAGCCGAGGAGGGCGGCTACACCTTC; CDR3: CSVVAEEGGYTF
J: TRBJ1-1; size: -; D: -; V: TRBV5-4; DNA: TGTGCCAGCAGCTTGGAACTGAACACTGAAGCTTTCTTT; CDR3: CASSLELNTEAFF
J: TRBJ1-1; size: -; D: -; V: TRBV5-1; DNA: TGCGCCAGCAGACCGCTGGACGTCAACACTGAAGCTTTCTTT; CDR3: CASRPLDVNTEAFF
J: TRBJ1-5; size: -; D: -; V: TRBV2; DNA: TGTGCCAGCAGTGGGGCGCTAGGGATCAGTAATCAGCCCCAGCATTTT; CDR3: CASSGALGISNQPQHF
J: TRBJ2-7; size: medium-sized; D: -; V: TRBV6-5; DNA: TGTGCCAGCAGTTACGATAGGAACAACTACGAGCAGTACTTC; CDR3: CASSYDRNNYEQYF
J: TRBJ2-7; size: -; D: TRBD1; V: TRBV9; DNA: TGTGCCAGCAGCAGCCGGGACAGCTCCTACGAGCAGTACTTC; CDR3: CASSSRDSSYEQYF
J: TRBJ2-6; size: -; D: -; V: TRBV7-3; DNA: TGTGCCAGCAGCCCAACCGGGGCCAACGTCCTGACTTTC; CDR3: CASSPTGANVLTF
J: TRBJ1-2; size: -; D: -; V: TRBV19; DNA: TGTGCCAGTAGTATAGTCGGACACTACCTACCCGACGGCTACACCTTC; CDR3: CASSIVGHYLPDGYTF
J: TRBJ1-6; size: -; D: TRBD1; V: TRBV9; DNA: TGTGCCAGCAGCGTAGATTCAGGGGGGCCTAATTTACCCCTCCACTTT; CDR3: CASSVDSGGPNLPLHF
J: TRBJ2-1; size: -; D: -; V: TRBV4-3; DNA: TGCGCCAGCAGCCAAAATAACCACAATGAGCAGTTCTTC; CDR3: CASSQNNHNEQFF
J: TRBJ2-3; size: -; D: TRBD1; V: TRBV4-1; DNA: TGCGCCAGCAGCCCCGGGACAGGGGGCTTCACAGATACGCAGTATTTT; CDR3: CASSPGTGGFTDTQYF
J: TRBJ1-3; size: -; D: -; V: TRBV15; DNA: TGTGCCACCAGCAGAGATCCCGGGGCCGGTGGAAACACCATATATTTT; CDR3: CATSRDPGAGGNTIYF
J: TRBJ1-1; size: -; D: -; V: TRBV7-8; DNA: TGTGCCAGCAGCTTAGTGGAGGGAGCGGGGACTGAAGCTTTCTTT; CDR3: CASSLVEGAGTEAFF
J: TRBJ2-1; size: -; D: -; V: TRBV7-6; DNA: TGTGCCAGCAGCCTCCGGGGCGGCCCCACCAATGAGCAGTTCTTC; CDR3: CASSLRGGPTNEQFF
J: TRBJ2-2; size: -; D: TRBD1; V: TRBV27; DNA: TGTGCCAGCTGGGGACAGGGGGCGAGTAGGACCGGGGAGCTGTTTTTT; CDR3: CASWGQGASRTGELFF
J: TRBJ1-1; size: few; D: -; V: TRBV5-6; DNA: TGTGCCAGCAGCTGGACAGTGAACACTGAAGCTTTCTTT; CDR3: CASSWTVNTEAFF